This TCR beta chain was captured by sequencing in a study of blood T cell repertoires in COVID-19. Study summary: COVID-19 samples collected from the United States, Italy and Spain covered acute and convalescent phases. PBMCs, B-cell-depleted T cells, or T cells were the source of the cDNA or gDNA that made up the material.

This clone was recorded only once. As processed by the authors: How many nucleated cells were present was estimated from reference gene primer amplification. The table came from immunoSEQ multiplex PCR; TCRdb's copy has only in-frame clones and leaves some out. That table supplies the V and J calls and clone size; D and trimming were determined from the DNA. The repertoire holds under 500,000 clones, with around nine tenths as singletons. The TCR sequence derives from a woman aged 25 to 39 with acute or convalescent COVID-19. Input material: peripheral blood.

CDR3 DNA sequence: TGCGCCAGCAGCCACCGAGTTAAGACAACCTACGAGCAGTACTTC. Its protein product is CASSHRVKTTYEQYF. J is TRBJ2-7 and V is TRBV4-1; D not certain. The V end lost 3 bases, the J end lost 2 bases, and 14 bases lay between the germline ends. The CDR3 sequence is 15 residues long. Germline V gene sequence: CDR1 MGHRA, CDR2 YSYEKL.